These T cell receptor beta chains were read from a single sample in a study of blood T cell repertoires in COVID-19. The assay was immunoSEQ multiplex PCR, and TCRdb's table has in-frame clones only and misses some. This sample has over 20,000 clones, with 75% to 95% found just once. The material sequenced was peripheral blood. The receptors come from a man in his 70s with active COVID-19. Both conserved end residues are part of each CDR3. A D gene is named only where the DNA matches it firmly. Clone size appears in some rows only: once, few, many, or a class for an expanded clone.

clone size: NA
D gene: NA
CDR3 length: 15
J gene: TRBJ1-1
V gene: TRBV27
CDR3 DNA: TGTGCCAGCAGTCCCCTCGCGGGGGCCGGCACTGAAGCTTTCTTT
CDR3 protein: CASSPLAGAGTEAFF

clone size: NA
D gene: TRBD1
CDR3 length: 16
J gene: TRBJ1-5
V gene: TRBV4-1
CDR3 DNA: TGCGCCAGCAGCCAATCTGGGACAGGGACTAATCAGCCCCAGCATTTT
CDR3 protein: CASSQSGTGTNQPQHF

clone size: NA
D gene: TRBD2
CDR3 length: 14
J gene: TRBJ2-3
V gene: TRBV19
CDR3 DNA: TGTGCCAGTAGGGGACTAGCGTGGACAGATACGCAGTATTTT
CDR3 protein: CASRGLAWTDTQYF

clone size: NA
D gene: TRBD2
CDR3 length: 16
J gene: TRBJ2-2
V gene: TRBV5-1
CDR3 DNA: TGCGCCAGCAGCCTCCGGACTAGCGGTGTACCCGGGGAGCTGTTTTTT
CDR3 protein: CASSLRTSGVPGELFF

clone size: NA
D gene: TRBD1
CDR3 length: 14
J gene: TRBJ1-6
V gene: TRBV15
CDR3 DNA: TGTGCCACCACCGGACAGGGCACTAATTCACCCCTCCACTTT
CDR3 protein: CATTGQGTNSPLHF

clone size: NA
D gene: NA
CDR3 length: 15
J gene: TRBJ2-5
V gene: TRBV5-8
CDR3 DNA: TGTGCCAGCAGCGCCCGGGTAGGGGCACAAGAGACCCAGTACTTC
CDR3 protein: CASSARVGAQETQYF

clone size: NA
D gene: TRBD2
CDR3 length: 15
J gene: TRBJ2-7
V gene: TRBV27
CDR3 DNA: TGTGCCAGCAGTCGGCTGGGACTAGCGGTCTACGAGCAGTACTTC
CDR3 protein: CASSRLGLAVYEQYF

clone size: NA
D gene: NA
CDR3 length: 16
J gene: TRBJ1-4
V gene: TRBV7-9
CDR3 DNA: TGTGCCAGCAGCTTAGATGGGGCGGTATCTAATGAAAAACTGTTTTTT
CDR3 protein: CASSLDGAVSNEKLFF

clone size: NA
D gene: NA
CDR3 length: 11
J gene: TRBJ2-1
V gene: TRBV3-1/TRBV3-2
CDR3 DNA: TGTGCCAGCAGCCGTACGGAGGAGCAGTTCTTC
CDR3 protein: CASSRTEEQFF

clone size: NA
D gene: TRBD1
CDR3 length: 13
J gene: TRBJ2-5
V gene: TRBV28
CDR3 DNA: TGTGCCAGCAGCCAGGGACAGGGCAAGACCCAGTACTTC
CDR3 protein: CASSQGQGKTQYF

clone size: NA
D gene: TRBD1
CDR3 length: 15
J gene: TRBJ1-6
V gene: TRBV9
CDR3 DNA: TGTGCCAGCAGCCCTAGGACAGGGGGTTCTTCACCCCTCCACTTT
CDR3 protein: CASSPRTGGSSPLHF

clone size: NA
D gene: TRBD2
CDR3 length: 17
J gene: TRBJ2-7
V gene: TRBV4-1
CDR3 DNA: TGCGCCAGCAGCCAAGAAATTGGAGCTAGCGGGTACTACGAGCAGTACTTC
CDR3 protein: CASSQEIGASGYYEQYF

clone size: NA
D gene: NA
CDR3 length: 12
J gene: TRBJ1-2
V gene: TRBV19
CDR3 DNA: TGTGCCAGTACCCTTACAGGGATCGGCTACACCTTC
CDR3 protein: CASTLTGIGYTF

clone size: once
D gene: NA
CDR3 length: 15
J gene: TRBJ2-3
V gene: TRBV7-2
CDR3 DNA: TGTGCCAGCAGCTTAGATGAGGCCCGTTGGAATACGCAGTATTTT
CDR3 protein: CASSLDEARWNTQYF

clone size: NA
D gene: TRBD1
CDR3 length: 14
J gene: TRBJ2-3
V gene: TRBV2
CDR3 DNA: TGTGCCAGCAGGGCCGACAGGGCGGAAGATACGCAGTATTTT
CDR3 protein: CASRADRAEDTQYF

clone size: NA
D gene: NA
CDR3 length: 12
J gene: TRBJ2-5
V gene: TRBV5-4
CDR3 DNA: TGTGCCAGCAGCTCCCCGGGAGAGACCCAGTACTTC
CDR3 protein: CASSSPGETQYF

clone size: once
D gene: TRBD1
CDR3 length: 14
J gene: TRBJ1-2
V gene: TRBV2
CDR3 DNA: TGTGCCAGCAGCCGGGACAGGGCCTACTATGGCTACACCTTC
CDR3 protein: CASSRDRAYYGYTF

clone size: NA
D gene: TRBD2
CDR3 length: 15
J gene: TRBJ2-3
V gene: TRBV19
CDR3 DNA: TGTGCCAGTAGTATACTAGCGGGAGGGACAGATACGCAGTATTTT
CDR3 protein: CASSILAGGTDTQYF

clone size: NA
D gene: TRBD1
CDR3 length: 13
J gene: TRBJ2-1
V gene: TRBV6-5
CDR3 DNA: TGTGCCACCCGGACAGGGAGGAAGAGTGAGCAGTTCTTC
CDR3 protein: CATRTGRKSEQFF

clone size: NA
D gene: NA
CDR3 length: 12
J gene: TRBJ1-1
V gene: TRBV12-3/TRBV12-4
CDR3 DNA: TGTGCCAGCAGTTTGAGGGACACTGAAGCTTTCTTT
CDR3 protein: CASSLRDTEAFF

clone size: NA
D gene: NA
CDR3 length: 15
J gene: TRBJ1-1
V gene: TRBV5-6
CDR3 DNA: TGTGCCAGCAGCTTTACTGGGGCTACATACACTGAAGCTTTCTTT
CDR3 protein: CASSFTGATYTEAFF

clone size: NA
D gene: NA
CDR3 length: 14
J gene: TRBJ2-2
V gene: TRBV3-1/TRBV3-2
CDR3 DNA: TGTGCCAGCGCTCGGGACTTCCCCCCCGGGGAGCTGTTTTTT
CDR3 protein: CASARDFPPGELFF

clone size: NA
D gene: NA
CDR3 length: 14
J gene: TRBJ2-3
V gene: TRBV7-2
CDR3 DNA: TGTGCCAGCAGCTTTGAGAGGGCAAGTGATACGCAGTATTTT
CDR3 protein: CASSFERASDTQYF